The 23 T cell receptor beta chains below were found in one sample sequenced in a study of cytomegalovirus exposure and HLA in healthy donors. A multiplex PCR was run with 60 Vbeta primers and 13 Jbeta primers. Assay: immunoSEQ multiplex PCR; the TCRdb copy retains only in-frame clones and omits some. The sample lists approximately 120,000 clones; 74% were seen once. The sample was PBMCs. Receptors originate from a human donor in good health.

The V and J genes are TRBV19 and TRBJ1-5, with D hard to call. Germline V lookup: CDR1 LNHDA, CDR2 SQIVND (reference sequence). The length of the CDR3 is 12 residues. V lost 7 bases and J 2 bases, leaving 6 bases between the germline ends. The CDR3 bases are TGTGCCAGTAAATTAGGCAATCAGCCCCAGCATTTT. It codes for CASKLGNQPQHF.

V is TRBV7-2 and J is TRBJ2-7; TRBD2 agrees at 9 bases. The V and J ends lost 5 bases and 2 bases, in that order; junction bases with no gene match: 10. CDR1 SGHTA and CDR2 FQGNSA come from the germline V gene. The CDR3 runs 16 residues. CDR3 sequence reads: CASSIDGTSRAYEQYF. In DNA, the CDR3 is TGTGCCAGCAGCATAGACGGGACTAGCCGAGCCTACGAGCAGTACTTC.

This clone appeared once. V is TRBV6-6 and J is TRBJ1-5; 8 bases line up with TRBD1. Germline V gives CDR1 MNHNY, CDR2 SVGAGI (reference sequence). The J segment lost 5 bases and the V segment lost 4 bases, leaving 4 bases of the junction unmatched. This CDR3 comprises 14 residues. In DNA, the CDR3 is TGTGCCAGCAGTTTGGACAGGGAGGATCAGCCCCAGCATTTT. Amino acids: CASSLDREDQPQHF.

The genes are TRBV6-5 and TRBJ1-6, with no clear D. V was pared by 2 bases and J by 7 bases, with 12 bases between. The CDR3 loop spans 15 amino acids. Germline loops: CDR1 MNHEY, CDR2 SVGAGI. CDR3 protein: CASSYGRTGNSPLHF. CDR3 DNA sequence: TGTGCCAGCAGTTACGGGAGAACGGGGAATTCACCCCTCCACTTT.

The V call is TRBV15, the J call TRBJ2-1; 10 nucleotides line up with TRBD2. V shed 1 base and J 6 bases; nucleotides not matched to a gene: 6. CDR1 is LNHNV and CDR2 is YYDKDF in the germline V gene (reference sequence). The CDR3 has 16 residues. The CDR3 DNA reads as TGTGCCACCAGCAGAGGGATTAGCGGGGGGATCAATGAGCAGTTCTTC. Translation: CATSRGISGGINEQFF.

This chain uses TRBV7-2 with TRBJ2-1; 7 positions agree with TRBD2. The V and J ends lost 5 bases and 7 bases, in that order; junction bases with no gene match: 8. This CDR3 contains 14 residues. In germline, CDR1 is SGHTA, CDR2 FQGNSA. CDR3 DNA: TGTGCCAGCAGCAACTACGGGAGGCAGAATGAGCAGTTCTTC. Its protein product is CASSNYGRQNEQFF.

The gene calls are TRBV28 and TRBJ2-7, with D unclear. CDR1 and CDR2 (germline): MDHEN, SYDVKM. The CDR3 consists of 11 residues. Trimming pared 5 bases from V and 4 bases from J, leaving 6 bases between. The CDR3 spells CASSIHYEQYF. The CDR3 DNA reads TGTGCCAGCAGTATCCATTACGAGCAGTACTTC.

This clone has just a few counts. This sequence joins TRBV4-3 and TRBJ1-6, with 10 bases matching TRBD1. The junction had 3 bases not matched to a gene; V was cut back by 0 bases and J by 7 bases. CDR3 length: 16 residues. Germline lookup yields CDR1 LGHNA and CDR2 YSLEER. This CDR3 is CASSQDGTGVNSPLHF. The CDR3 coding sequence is TGCGCCAGCAGCCAAGACGGGACAGGGGTGAATTCACCCCTCCACTTT.

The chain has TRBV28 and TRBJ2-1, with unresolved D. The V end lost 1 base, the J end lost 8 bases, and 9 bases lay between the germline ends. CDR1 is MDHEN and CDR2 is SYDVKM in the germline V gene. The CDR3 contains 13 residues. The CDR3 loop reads CASSLLYRYEQFF. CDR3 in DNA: TGTGCCAGCAGTTTATTGTACCGGTATGAGCAGTTCTTC.

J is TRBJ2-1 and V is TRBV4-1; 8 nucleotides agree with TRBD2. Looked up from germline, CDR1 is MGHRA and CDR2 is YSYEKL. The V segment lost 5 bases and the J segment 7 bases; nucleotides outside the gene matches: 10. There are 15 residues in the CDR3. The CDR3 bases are TGCGCCAGCAGCTTATCCGGGACTAGTGCTAATGAGCAGTTCTTC. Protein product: CASSLSGTSANEQFF.

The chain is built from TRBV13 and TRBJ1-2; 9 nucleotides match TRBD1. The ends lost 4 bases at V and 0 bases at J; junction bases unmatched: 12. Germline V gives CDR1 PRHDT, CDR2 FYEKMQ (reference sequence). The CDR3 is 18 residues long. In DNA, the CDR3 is TGTGCCAGCAGCTCCCGGGACAGGGCGCGGAAATCTAACTATGGCTACACCTTC. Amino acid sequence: CASSSRDRARKSNYGYTF.

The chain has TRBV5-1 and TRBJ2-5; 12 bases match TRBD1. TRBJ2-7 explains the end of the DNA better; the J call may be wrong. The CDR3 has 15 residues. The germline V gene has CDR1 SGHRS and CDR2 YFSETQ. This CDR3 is CASSVQGTGGFEQYF. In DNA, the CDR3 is TGCGCCAGCAGCGTCCAGGGGACAGGGGGCTTCGAGCAGTACTTC.

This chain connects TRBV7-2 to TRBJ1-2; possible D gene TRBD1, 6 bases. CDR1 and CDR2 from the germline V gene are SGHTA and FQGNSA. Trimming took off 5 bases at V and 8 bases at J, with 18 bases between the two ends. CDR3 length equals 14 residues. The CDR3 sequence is CASSEQQGVGGYTF. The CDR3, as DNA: TGTGCCAGCAGCGAACAACAGGGCGTCGGAGGCTACACCTTC.

This CDR3 is CASSISGRAQETQYF. The CDR3 DNA is TGTGCCAGCAGCATTAGCGGGAGGGCTCAAGAGACCCAGTACTTC. This chain joins TRBV28 and TRBJ2-5, with 11 bases matching TRBD2. This CDR3 has 15 residues. Trimming at V came to 6 bases and at J to 2 bases, leaving 5 bases not matched to a gene. Germline CDR1 is MDHEN and CDR2 is SYDVKM.

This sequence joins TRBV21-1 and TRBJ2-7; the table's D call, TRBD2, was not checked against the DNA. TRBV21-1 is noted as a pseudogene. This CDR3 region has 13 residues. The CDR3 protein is CASTGGREDEQYF. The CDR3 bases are TGTGCCAGCACGGGGGGCAGGGAAGACGAGCAGTACTTC.

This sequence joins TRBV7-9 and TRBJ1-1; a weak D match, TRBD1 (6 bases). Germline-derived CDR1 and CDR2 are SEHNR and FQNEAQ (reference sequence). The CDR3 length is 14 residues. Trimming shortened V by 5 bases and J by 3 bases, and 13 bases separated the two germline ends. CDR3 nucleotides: TGTGCCAGCAGCCTGGGACAAGGACACACTGAAGCTTTCTTT. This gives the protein CASSLGQGHTEAFF.

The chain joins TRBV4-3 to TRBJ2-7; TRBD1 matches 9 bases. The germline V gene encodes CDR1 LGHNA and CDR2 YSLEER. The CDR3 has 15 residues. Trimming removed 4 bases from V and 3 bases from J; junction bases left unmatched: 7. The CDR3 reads CASSRATGGDYEQYF. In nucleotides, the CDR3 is TGCGCCAGCAGCCGGGCGACAGGGGGAGACTACGAGCAGTACTTC.

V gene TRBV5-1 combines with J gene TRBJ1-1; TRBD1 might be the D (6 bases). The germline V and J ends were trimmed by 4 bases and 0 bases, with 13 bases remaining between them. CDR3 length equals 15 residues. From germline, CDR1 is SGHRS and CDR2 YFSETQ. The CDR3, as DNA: TGCGCCAGCAGCCTATGGACAGACATGAACACTGAAGCTTTCTTT. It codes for CASSLWTDMNTEAFF.

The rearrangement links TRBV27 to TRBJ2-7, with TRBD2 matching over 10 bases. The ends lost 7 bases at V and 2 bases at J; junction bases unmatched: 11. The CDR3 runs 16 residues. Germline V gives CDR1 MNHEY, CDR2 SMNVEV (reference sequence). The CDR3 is CASTTWRTSGTYEQYF. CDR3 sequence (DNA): TGTGCCAGCACCACGTGGAGGACTAGCGGAACCTACGAGCAGTACTTC.

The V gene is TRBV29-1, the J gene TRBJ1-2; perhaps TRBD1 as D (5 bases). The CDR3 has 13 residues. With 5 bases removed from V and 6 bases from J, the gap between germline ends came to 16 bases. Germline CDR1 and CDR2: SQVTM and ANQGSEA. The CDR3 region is CSVKSQGTHGYTF. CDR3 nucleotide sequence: TGCAGCGTTAAATCTCAGGGTACTCATGGCTACACCTTC.

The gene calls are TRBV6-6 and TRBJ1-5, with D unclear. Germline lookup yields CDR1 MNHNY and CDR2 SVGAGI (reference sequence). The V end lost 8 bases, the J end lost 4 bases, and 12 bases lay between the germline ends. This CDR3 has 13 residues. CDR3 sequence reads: CASGQNINQPQHF. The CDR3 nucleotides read TGTGCCAGCGGGCAGAACATTAATCAGCCCCAGCATTTT.

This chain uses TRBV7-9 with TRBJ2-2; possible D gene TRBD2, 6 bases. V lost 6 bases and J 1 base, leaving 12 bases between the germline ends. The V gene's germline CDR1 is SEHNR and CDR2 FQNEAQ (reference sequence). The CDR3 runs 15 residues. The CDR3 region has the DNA TGTGCCAGCAGACCGGGGGACGTGAACACCGGGGAGCTGTTTTTT. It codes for CASRPGDVNTGELFF.

CDR3 sequence (DNA): TGTGCCAGCAGTTTAGATTGGGGGGGCGGCAATCAGCCCCAGCATTTT. It specifies CASSLDWGGGNQPQHF. The rearrangement uses TRBV28 and TRBJ1-5, with TRBD1 as a possible D gene (6 bases). Germline V CDR1 and CDR2: MDHEN, SYDVKM. The germline V and J ends were trimmed by 2 bases and 2 bases, with 13 bases remaining between them. The CDR3 extends over 16 amino acids. The full variable domain, its missing parts supplied by reference TRBV28 and TRBJ1-5, is DVKVTQSSRYLVKRTGEKVFLECVQDMDHENMFWYRQDPGLGLRLIYFSYDVKMKEKGDIPEGYSVSREKKERFSLILESASTNQTSMYLCASSLDWGGGNQPQHFGDGTRLSIL.